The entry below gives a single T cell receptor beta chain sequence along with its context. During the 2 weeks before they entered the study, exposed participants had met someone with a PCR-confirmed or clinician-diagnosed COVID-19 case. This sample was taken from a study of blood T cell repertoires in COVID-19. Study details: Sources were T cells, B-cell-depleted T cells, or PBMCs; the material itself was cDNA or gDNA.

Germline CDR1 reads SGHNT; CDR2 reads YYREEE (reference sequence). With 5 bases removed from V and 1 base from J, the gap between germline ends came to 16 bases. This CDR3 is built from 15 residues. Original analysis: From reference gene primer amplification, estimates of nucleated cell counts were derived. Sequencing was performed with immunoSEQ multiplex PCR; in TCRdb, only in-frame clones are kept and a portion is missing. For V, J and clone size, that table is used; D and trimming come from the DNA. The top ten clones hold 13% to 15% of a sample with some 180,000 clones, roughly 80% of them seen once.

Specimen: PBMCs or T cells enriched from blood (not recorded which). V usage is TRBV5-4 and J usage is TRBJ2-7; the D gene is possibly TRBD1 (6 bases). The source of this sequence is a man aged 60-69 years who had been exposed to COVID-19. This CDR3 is CASSTNPGASYEQYF. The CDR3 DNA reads TGTGCCAGCAGTACGAACCCAGGGGCGTCCTACGAGCAGTACTTC.